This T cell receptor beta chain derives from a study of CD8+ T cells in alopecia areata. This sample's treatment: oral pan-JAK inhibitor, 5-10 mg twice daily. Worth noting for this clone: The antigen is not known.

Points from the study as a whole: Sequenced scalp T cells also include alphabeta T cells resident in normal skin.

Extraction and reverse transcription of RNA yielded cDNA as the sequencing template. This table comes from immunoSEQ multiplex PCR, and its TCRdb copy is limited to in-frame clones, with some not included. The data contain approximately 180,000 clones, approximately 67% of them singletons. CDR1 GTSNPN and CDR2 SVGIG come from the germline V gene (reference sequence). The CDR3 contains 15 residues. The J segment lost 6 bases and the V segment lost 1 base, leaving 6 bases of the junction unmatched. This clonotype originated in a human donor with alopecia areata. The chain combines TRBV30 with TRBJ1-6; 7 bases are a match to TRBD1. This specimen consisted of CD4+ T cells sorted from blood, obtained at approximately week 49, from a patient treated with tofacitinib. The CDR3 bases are TGTGCCTGGAGTGGTACAGGGGCAATTAATTCACCCCTCCACTTT. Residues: CAWSGTGAINSPLHF.